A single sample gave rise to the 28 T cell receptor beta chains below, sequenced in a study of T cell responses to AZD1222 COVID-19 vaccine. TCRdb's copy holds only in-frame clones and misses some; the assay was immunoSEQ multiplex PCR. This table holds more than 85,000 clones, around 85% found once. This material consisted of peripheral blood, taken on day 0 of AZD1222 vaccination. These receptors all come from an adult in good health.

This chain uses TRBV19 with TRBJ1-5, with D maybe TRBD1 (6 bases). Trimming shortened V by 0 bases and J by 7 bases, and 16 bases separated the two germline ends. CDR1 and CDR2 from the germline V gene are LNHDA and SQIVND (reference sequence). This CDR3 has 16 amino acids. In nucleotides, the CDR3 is TGTGCCAGTAGTATAGAATTCGTTGGGGGCAGACAGCCCCAGCATTTT. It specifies CASSIEFVGGRQPQHF.

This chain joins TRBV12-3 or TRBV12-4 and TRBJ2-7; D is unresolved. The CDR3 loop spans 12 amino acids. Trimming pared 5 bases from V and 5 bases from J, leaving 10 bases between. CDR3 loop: CASSQKVNEQYF. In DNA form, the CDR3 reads TGTGCCAGCAGTCAAAAGGTCAACGAGCAGTACTTC.

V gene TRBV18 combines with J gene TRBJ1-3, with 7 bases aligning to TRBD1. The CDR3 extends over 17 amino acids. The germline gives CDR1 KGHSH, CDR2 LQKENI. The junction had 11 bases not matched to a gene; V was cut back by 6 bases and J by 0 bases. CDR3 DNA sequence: TGTGCCAGCTCGCCTATAGGGGGCGCCGGCTCTGGAAACACCATATATTTT. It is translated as CASSPIGGAGSGNTIYF.

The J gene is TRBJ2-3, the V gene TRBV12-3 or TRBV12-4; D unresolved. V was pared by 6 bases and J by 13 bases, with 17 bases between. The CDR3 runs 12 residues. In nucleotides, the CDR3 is TGTGCCAGCAGCCCTTCGGGCATCCGGGAGTATTTT. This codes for CASSPSGIREYF.

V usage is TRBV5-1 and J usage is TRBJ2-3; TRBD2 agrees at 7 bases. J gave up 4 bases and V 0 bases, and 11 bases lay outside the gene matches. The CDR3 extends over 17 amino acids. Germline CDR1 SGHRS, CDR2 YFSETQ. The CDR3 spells CASSLATRASGADTQYF. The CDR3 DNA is TGCGCCAGCAGCTTGGCCACCCGGGCCAGCGGGGCAGATACGCAGTATTTT.

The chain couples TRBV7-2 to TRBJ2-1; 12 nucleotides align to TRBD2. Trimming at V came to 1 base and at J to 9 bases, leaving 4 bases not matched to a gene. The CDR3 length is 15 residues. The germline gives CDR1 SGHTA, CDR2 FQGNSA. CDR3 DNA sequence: TGTGCCAGCAGCTTAGTTCTAGCGGGAGGGGGTGAGCAGTTCTTC. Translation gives CASSLVLAGGGEQFF.

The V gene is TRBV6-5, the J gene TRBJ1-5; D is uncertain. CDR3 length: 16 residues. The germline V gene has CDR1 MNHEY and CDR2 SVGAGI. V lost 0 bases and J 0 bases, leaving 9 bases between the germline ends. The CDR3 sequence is CASSYSSAGSNQPQHF. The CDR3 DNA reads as TGTGCCAGCAGTTACTCATCAGCGGGTAGCAATCAGCCCCAGCATTTT.

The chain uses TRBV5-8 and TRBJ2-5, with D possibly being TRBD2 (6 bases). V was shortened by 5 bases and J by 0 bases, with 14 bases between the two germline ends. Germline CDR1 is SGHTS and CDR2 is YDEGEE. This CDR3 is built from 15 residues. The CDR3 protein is CASRMGDLYQETQYF. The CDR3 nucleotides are TGTGCCAGCAGGATGGGGGACTTGTACCAAGAGACCCAGTACTTC.

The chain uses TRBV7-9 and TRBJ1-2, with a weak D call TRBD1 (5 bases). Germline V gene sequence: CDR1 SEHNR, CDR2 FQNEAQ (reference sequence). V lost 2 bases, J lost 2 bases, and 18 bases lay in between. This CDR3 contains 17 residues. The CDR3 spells CASSLNRDGLSNYGYTF. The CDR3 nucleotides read TGTGCCAGCAGCTTAAACCGGGACGGTCTTTCAAACTATGGCTACACCTTC.

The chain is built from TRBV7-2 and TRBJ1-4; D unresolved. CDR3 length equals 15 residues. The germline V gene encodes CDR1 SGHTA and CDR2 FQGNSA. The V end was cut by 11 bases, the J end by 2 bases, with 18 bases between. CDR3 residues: CASHTPGATNEKLFF. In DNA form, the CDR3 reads TGTGCCTCACACACGCCGGGAGCGACTAATGAAAAACTGTTTTTT.

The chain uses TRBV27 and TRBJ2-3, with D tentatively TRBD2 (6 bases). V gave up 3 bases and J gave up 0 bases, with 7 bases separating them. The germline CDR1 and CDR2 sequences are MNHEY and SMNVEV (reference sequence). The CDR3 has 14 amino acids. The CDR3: CASSFRGSTDTQYF. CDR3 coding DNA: TGTGCCAGCAGTTTTCGGGGGAGCACAGATACGCAGTATTTT.

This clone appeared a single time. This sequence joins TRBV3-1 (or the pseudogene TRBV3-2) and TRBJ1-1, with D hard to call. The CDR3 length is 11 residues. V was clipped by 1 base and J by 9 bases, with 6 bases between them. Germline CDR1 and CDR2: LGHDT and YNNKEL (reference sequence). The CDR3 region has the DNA TGTGCCAGCAGCCAAGCAGAGAAAGCTTTCTTT. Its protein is CASSQAEKAFF.

The CDR3 DNA reads TGTGCCAGCAGCCCCCGAGTGAACACTGAAGCTTTCTTT. Its translation: CASSPRVNTEAFF. The rearrangement uses TRBV3-1 (or the pseudogene TRBV3-2) and TRBJ1-1; D remains unclear. The CDR3 loop spans 13 amino acids. Germline V gene lookup returns CDR1 LGHDT and CDR2 YNNKEL (reference sequence). The V end was cut by 4 bases, the J end by 0 bases, with 6 bases between.

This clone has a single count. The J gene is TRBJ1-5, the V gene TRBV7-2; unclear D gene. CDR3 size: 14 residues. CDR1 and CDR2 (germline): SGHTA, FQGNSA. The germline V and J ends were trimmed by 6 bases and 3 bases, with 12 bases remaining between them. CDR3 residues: CASRERNNNQPQHF. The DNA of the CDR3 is TGTGCCAGCAGAGAAAGGAATAACAATCAGCCCCAGCATTTT.

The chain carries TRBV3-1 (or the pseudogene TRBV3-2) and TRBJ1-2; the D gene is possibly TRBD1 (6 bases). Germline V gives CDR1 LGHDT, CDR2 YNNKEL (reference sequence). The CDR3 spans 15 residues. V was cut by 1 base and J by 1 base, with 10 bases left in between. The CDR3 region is CASSQGAGVNYGYTF. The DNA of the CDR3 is TGTGCCAGCAGCCAAGGTGCAGGGGTTAACTATGGCTACACCTTC.

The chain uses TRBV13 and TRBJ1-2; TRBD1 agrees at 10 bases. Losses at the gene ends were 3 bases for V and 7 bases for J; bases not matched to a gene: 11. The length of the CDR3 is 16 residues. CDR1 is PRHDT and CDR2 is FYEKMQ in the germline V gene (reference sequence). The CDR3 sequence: CASSFRVTGGFGGYTF. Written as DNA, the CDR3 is TGTGCCAGCAGCTTTAGGGTGACAGGGGGCTTTGGTGGCTACACCTTC.

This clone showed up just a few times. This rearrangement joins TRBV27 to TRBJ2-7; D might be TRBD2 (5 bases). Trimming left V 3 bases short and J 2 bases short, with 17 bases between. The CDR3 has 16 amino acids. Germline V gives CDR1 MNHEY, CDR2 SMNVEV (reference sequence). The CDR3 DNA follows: TGTGCCAGCAGTTTGGAACGGGGTAGGGTGACCTACGAGCAGTACTTC. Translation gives CASSLERGRVTYEQYF.

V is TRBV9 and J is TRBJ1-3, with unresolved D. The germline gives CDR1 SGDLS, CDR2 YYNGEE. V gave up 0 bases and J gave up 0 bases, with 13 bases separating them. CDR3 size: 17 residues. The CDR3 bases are TGTGCCAGCAGCGTAGTTCCCGCAGGCAGCTCTGGAAACACCATATATTTT. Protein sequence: CASSVVPAGSSGNTIYF. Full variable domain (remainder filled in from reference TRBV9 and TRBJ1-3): DSGVTQTPKHLITATGQRVTLRCSPRSGDLSVYWYQQSLDQGLQFLIQYYNGEERAKGNILERFSAQQFPDLHSELNLSSLELGDSALYFCASSVVPAGSSGNTIYFGEGSWLTVV.

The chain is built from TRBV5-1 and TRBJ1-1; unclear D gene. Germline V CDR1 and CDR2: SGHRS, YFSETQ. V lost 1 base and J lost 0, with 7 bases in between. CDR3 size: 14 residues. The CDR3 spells CASSLRGVNTEAFF. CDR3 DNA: TGCGCCAGCAGCTTGCGAGGAGTGAACACTGAAGCTTTCTTT.

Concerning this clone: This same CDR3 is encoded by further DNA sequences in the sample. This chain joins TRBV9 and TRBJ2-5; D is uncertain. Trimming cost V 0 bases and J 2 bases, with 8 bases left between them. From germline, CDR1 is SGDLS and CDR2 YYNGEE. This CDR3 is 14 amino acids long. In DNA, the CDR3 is TGTGCCAGCAGCGTAGGAGGCCCACAAGAGACCCAGTACTTC. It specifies CASSVGGPQETQYF.

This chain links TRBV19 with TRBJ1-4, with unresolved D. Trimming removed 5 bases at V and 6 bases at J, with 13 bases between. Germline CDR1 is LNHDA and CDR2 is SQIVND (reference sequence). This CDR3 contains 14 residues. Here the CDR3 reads CASSPRQSDEKLFF. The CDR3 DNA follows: TGTGCCAGTAGTCCGAGGCAAAGCGATGAAAAACTGTTTTTT.

CDR3 amino acids: CASSVDTRSTDTQYF. Here the CDR3 DNA reads TGTGCCAGCAGCGTAGACACCCGAAGCACAGATACGCAGTATTTT. The rearrangement links TRBV9 to TRBJ2-3; no clear D. The germline CDR1 and CDR2 sequences are SGDLS and YYNGEE. The CDR3 spans 15 residues. V was cut by 0 bases and J by 0 bases, with 8 bases left in between.

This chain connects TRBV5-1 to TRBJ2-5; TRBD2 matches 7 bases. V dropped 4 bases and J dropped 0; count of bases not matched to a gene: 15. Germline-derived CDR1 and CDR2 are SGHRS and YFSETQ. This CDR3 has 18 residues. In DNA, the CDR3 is TGCGCCAGCAGCACGTTTAGCGGGCCAGGAATCTACCAAGAGACCCAGTACTTC. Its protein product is CASSTFSGPGIYQETQYF.

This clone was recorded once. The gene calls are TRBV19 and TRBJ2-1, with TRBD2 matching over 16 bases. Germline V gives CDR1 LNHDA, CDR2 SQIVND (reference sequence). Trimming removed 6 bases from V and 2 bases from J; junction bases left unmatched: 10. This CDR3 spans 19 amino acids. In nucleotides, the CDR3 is TGTGCCAGTAGCGTCGGGGGACTAGCGGGAGGGTCCCCCTACAATGAGCAGTTCTTC. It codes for CASSVGGLAGGSPYNEQFF.

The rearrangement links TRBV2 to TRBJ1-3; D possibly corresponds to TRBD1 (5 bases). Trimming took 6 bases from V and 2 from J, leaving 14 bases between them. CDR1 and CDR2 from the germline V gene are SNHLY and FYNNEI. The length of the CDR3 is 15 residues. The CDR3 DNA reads TGTGCCAGCAGCGGGGGAGCAGCGACTGGAAACACCATATATTTT. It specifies CASSGGAATGNTIYF.

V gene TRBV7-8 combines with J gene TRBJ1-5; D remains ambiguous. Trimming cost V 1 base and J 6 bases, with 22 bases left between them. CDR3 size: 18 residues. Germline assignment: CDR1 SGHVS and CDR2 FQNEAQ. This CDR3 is CASSLGRGWAPRVQPQHF. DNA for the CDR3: TGTGCCAGCAGCTTAGGAAGAGGGTGGGCCCCACGGGTTCAGCCCCAGCATTTT. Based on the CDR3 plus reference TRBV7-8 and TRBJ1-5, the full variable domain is GAGVSQSPRYKVAKRGQDVALRCDPISGHVSLFWYQQALGQGPEFLTYFQNEAQLDKSGLPSDRFFAERPEGSVSTLKIQRTQQEDSAVYLCASSLGRGWAPRVQPQHFGDGTRLSIL.

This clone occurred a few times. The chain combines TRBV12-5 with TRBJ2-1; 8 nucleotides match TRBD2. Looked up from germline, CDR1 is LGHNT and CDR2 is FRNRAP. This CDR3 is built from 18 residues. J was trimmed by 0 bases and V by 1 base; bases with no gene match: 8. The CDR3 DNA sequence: TGTGCTAGTGGTTTGGAGCCAACCGGGACTAGCTCCTACAATGAGCAGTTCTTC. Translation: CASGLEPTGTSSYNEQFF.

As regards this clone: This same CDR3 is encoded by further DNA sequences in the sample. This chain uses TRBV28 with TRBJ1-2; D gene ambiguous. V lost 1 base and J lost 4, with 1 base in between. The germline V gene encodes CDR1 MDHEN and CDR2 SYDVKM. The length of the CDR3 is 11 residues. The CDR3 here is CASSLSYGYTF. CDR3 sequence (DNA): TGTGCCAGCAGTTTATCCTATGGCTACACCTTC.